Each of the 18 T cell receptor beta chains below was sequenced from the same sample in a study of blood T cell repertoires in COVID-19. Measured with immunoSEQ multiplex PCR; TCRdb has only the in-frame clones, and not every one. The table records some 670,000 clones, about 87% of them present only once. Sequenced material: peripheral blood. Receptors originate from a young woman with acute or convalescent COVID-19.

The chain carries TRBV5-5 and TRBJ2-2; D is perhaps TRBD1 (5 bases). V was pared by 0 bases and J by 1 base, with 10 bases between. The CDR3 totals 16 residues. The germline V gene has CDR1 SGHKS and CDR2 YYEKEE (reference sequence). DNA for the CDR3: TGTGCCAGCAGCTTGGTTCGCCAGGGGAACACCGGGGAGCTGTTTTTT. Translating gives CASSLVRQGNTGELFF.

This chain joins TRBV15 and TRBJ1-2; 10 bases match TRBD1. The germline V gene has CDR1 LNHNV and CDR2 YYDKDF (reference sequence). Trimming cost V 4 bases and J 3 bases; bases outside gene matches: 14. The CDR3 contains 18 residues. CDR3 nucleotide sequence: TGTGCCACCAGCAACGGGGACAGGGGTTCTACTTCGGACTATGGCTACACCTTC. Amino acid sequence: CATSNGDRGSTSDYGYTF.

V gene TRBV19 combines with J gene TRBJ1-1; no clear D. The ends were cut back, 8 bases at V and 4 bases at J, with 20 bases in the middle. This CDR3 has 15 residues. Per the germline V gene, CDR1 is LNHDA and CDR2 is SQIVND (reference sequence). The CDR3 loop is CASATRVDVGTEAFF. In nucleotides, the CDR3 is TGTGCCAGTGCCACCCGGGTAGATGTTGGCACTGAAGCTTTCTTT.

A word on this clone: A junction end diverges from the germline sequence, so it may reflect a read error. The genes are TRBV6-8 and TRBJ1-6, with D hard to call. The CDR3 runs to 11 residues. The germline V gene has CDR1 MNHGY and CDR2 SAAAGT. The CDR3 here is CASRGVENPDF. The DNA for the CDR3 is TGTGCCAGCAGGGGAGTGGAGAACCCCGACTTT.

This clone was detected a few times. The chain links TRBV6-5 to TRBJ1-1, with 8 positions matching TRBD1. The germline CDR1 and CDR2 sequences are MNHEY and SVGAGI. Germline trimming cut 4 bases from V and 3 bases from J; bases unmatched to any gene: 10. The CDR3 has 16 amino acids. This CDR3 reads CASSSLGQGLYTEAFF. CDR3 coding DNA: TGTGCCAGCAGTTCCCTAGGACAGGGACTGTACACTGAAGCTTTCTTT.

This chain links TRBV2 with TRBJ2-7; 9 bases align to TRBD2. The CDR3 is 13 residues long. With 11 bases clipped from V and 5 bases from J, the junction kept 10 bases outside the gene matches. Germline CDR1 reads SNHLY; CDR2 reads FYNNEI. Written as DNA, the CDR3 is TGTGCCCCCGCGGGGGGGGGAGAGAACGAGCAGTACTTC. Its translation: CAPAGGGENEQYF.

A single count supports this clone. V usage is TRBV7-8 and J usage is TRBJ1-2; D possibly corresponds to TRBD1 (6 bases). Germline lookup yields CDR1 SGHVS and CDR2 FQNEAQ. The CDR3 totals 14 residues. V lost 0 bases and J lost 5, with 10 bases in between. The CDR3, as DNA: TGTGCCAGCAGCTTAGCGGGGGGGCAGTATGGCTACACCTTC. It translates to CASSLAGGQYGYTF.

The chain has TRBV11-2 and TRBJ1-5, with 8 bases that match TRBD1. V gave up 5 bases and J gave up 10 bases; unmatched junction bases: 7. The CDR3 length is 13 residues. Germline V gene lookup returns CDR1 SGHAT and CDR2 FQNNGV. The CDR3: CASSSSDRGPQHF. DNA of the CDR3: TGTGCCAGCAGCAGCAGTGACAGGGGCCCCCAGCATTTT.

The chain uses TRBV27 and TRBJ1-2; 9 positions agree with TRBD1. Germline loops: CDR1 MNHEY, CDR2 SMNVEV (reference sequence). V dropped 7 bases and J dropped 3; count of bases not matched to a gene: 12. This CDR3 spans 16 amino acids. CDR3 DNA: TGTGCCAGCATGGGGCCGATGGGACAGGGAGACTATGGCTACACCTTC. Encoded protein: CASMGPMGQGDYGYTF.

The DNA for the CDR3 is TGTGCCAGCAGTTTATTGGGGGGACTAACTAATGAAAAACTGTTTTTT. It specifies CASSLLGGLTNEKLFF. J is TRBJ1-4 and V is TRBV27; D possibly corresponds to TRBD1 (5 bases). Trimming shortened V by 1 base and J by 1 base, and 10 bases separated the two germline ends. The CDR3 loop spans 16 amino acids. Germline V gives CDR1 MNHEY, CDR2 SMNVEV (reference sequence).

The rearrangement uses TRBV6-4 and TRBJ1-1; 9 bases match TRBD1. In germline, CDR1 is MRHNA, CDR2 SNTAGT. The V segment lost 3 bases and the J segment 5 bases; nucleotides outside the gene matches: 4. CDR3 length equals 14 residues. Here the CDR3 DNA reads TGTGCCAGCAGTGAAGGGACAGGGCGTACTGAAGCTTTCTTT. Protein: CASSEGTGRTEAFF.

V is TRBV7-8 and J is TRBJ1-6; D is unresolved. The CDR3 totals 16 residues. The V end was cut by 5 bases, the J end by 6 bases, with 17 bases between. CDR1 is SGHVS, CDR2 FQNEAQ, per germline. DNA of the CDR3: TGTGCCAGCAGCCTAGAACGAACTTCACCTAATTCACCCCTCCACTTT. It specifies CASSLERTSPNSPLHF.

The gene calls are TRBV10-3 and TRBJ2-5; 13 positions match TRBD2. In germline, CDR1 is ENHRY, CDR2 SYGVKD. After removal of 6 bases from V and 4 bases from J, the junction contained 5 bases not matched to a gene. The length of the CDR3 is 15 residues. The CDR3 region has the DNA TGTGCCATCAGCGGACTAGCGGGGGAGGGAGAGACCCAGTACTTC. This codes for CAISGLAGEGETQYF.

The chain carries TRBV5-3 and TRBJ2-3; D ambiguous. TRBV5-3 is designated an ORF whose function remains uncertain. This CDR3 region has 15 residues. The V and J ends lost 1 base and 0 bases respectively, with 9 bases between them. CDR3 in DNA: TGTGCCAGAAGCTTGTTCAGGCCCAGCACAGATACGCAGTATTTT. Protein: CARSLFRPSTDTQYF.

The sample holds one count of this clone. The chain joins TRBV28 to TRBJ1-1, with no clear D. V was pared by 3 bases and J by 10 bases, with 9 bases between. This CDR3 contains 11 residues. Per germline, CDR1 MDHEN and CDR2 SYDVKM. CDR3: CASSFQVLAFF. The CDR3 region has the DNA TGTGCCAGCAGTTTTCAGGTTCTAGCTTTCTTT.

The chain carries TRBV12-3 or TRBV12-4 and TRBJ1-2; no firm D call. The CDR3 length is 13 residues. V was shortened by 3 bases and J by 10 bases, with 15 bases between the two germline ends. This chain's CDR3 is CASSFGQLRAYTF. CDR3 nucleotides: TGTGCCAGCAGTTTCGGCCAGTTGAGGGCCTACACCTTC.

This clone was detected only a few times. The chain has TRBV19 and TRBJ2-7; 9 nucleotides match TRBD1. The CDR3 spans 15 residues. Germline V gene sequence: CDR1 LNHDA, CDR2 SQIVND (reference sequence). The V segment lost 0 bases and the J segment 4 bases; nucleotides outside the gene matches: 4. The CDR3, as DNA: TGTGCCAGTAGTATAGACCACAGGGGGCAATACGAGCAGTACTTC. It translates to CASSIDHRGQYEQYF. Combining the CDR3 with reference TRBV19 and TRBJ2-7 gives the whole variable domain DGGITQSPKYLFRKEGQNVTLSCEQNLNHDAMYWYRQDPGQGLRLIYYSQIVNDFQKGDIAEGYSVSREKKESFPLTVTSAQKNPTAFYLCASSIDHRGQYEQYFGPGTRLTVT.

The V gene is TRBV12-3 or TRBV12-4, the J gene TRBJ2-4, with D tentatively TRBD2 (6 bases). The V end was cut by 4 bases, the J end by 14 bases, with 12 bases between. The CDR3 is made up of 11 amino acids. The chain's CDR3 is CASSSGEVEYF. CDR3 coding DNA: TGTGCCAGCAGTTCCGGGGAGGTTGAGTACTTC.